The present T cell receptor (beta chain) was sequenced within a study of CD8+CD57+ T cells in acquired aplastic anemia. Germline CDR1 is SEHNR and CDR2 is FQNEAQ (reference sequence). CDR3 length equals 13 residues. V lost 3 bases, J lost 3 bases, and 7 bases lay in between. The patients chosen for sequencing had shown expansion of CD8+CD57+ cells (detected by flow cytometry). Patients were therapy-naive when their blood was sampled. Profiling that covered TCR beta VDJ and CDR3 relied on genomic DNA as its template. TCRdb called the reads again in MiXCR, with one record for every CDR3 protein. The sample lists around 290,000 distinct CDR3 sequences, 50% to 65% occurring once.

V is TRBV7-9 and J is TRBJ2-3; D is unresolved. The sample consisted of sorted CD4+, CD8+, or CD8+CD57+ T cells (not recorded which) from PBMCs. The TCR comes from a human donor with aplastic anemia. CDR3 amino acids: CASSFTETDTQYF. CDR3 coding DNA: TGTGCCAGCAGCTTTACCGAGACAGATACGCAGTATTTT. Drawing the rest from reference TRBV7-9 and TRBJ2-3, the complete variable domain is DTGVSQNPRHKITKRGQNVTFRCDPISEHNRLYWYRQTLGQGPEFLTYFQNEAQLEKSRLLSDRFSAERPKGSFSTLEIQRTEQGDSAMYLCASSFTETDTQYFGPGTRLTVL.